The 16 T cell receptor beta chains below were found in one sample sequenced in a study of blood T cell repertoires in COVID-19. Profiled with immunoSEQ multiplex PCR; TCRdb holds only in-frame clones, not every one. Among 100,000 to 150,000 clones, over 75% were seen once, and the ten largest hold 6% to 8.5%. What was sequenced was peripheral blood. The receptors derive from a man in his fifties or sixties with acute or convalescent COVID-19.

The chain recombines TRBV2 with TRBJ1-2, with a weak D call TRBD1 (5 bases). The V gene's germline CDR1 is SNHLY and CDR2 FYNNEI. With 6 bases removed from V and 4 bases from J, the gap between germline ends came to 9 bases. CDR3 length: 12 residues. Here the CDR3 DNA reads TGTGCCAGCAGCGGACAAGCCTATGGCTACACCTTC. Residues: CASSGQAYGYTF.

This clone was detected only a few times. In nucleotides, the CDR3 is TGTGCCAGCAGTTACTCGAACGACAGGGGTAACTATGGCTACACCTTC. This sequence encodes CASSYSNDRGNYGYTF. V gene TRBV6-2 or TRBV6-3 combines with J gene TRBJ1-2; 8 bases are a match to TRBD1. CDR1 is MNHEY, CDR2 SVGEGT, per germline. The V and J ends lost 0 bases and 1 base, in that order; junction bases with no gene match: 4. This CDR3 region has 16 residues.

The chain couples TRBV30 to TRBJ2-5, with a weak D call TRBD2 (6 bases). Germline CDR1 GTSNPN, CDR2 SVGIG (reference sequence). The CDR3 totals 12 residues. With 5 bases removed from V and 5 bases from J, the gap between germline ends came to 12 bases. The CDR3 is CAWGTSRETQYF. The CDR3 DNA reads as TGTGCCTGGGGGACTTCGCGGGAGACCCAGTACTTC.

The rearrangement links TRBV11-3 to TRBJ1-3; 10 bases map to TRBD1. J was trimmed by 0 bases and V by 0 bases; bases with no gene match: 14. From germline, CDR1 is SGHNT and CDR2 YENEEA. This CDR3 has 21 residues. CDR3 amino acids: CASSLEGSGTGVHFSGNTIYF. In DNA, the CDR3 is TGTGCCAGCAGCTTAGAGGGTTCCGGGACAGGGGTTCATTTCTCTGGAAACACCATATATTTT.

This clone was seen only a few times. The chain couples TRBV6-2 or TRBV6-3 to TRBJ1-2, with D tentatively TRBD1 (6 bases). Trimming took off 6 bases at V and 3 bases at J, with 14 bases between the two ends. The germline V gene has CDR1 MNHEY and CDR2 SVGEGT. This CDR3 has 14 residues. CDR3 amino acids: CASSPGGAYYGYTF. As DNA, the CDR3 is TGTGCCAGCAGCCCTGGGGGGGCCTACTATGGCTACACCTTC.

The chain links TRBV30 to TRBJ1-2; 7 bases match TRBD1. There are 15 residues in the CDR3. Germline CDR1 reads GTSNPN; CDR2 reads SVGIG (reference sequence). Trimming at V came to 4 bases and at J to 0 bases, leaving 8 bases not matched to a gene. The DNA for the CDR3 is TGTGCCTGGACCCTGACAGGGACAGCTAACTATGGCTACACCTTC. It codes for CAWTLTGTANYGYTF.

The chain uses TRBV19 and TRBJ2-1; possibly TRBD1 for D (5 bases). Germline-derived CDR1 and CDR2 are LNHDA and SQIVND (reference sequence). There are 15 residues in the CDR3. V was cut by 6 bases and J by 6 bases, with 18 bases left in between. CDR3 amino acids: CASRLGAVQGNEQFF. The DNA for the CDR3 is TGTGCCAGTAGACTTGGGGCAGTACAAGGCAATGAGCAGTTCTTC.

CDR3 amino acids: CASRQLDSGNTIYF. CDR3 nucleotide sequence: TGTGCCAGCAGACAGTTAGACTCTGGAAACACCATATATTTT. V usage is TRBV27 and J usage is TRBJ1-3; D ambiguous. V lost 6 bases to trimming and J lost 0 bases, with 9 bases between them. Germline CDR1 and CDR2: MNHEY and SMNVEV (reference sequence). This CDR3 has 14 amino acids.

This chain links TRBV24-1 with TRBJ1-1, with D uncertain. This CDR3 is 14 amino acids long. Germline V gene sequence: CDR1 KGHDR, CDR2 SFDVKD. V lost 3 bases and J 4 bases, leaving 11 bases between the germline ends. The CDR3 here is CATSDPADGTEAFF. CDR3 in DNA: TGTGCCACCAGTGATCCCGCGGATGGCACTGAAGCTTTCTTT.

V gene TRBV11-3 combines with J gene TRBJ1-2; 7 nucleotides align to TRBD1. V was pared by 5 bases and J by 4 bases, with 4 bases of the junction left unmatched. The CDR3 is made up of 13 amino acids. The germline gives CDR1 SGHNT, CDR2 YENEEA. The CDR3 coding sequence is TGTGCCAGCAGCCCTCGGGACAGCTATGGCTACACCTTC. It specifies CASSPRDSYGYTF.

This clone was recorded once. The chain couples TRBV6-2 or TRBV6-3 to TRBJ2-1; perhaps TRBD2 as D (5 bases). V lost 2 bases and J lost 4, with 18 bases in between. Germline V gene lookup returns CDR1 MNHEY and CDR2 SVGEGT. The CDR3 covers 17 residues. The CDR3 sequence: CASSYATTGVVYNEQFF. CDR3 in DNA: TGTGCCAGCAGTTACGCGACTACCGGTGTGGTTTACAATGAGCAGTTCTTC.

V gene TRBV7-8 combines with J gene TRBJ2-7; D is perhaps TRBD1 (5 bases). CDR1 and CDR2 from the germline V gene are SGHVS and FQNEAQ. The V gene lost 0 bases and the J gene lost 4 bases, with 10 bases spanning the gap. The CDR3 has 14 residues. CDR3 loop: CASSLAQVEYEQYF. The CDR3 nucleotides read TGTGCCAGCAGCTTAGCACAGGTAGAATACGAGCAGTACTTC.

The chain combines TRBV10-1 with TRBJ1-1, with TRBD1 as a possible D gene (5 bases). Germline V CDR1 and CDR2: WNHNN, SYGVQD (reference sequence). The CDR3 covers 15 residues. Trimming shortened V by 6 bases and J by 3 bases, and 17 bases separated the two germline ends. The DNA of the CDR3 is TGCGCCAGCAGCCCGGGGCTCCGGGAGGACACTGAAGCTTTCTTT. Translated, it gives CASSPGLREDTEAFF.

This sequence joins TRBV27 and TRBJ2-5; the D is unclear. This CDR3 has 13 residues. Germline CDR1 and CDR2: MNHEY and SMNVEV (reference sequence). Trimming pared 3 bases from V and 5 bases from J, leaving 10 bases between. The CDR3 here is CASSFAPFETQYF. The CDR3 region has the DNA TGTGCCAGCAGTTTTGCGCCGTTCGAGACCCAGTACTTC.

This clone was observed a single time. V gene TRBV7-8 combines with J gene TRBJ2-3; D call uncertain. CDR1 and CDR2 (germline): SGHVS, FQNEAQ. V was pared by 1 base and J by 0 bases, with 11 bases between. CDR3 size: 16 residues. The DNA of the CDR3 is TGTGCCAGCAGCTTAGTGACGGGTGCTAGCACAGATACGCAGTATTTT. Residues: CASSLVTGASTDTQYF.

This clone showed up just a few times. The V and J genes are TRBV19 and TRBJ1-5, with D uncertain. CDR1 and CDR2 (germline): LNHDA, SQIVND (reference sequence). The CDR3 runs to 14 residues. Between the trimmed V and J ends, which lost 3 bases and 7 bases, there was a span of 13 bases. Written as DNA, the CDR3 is TGTGCCAGTAGTATTTACGGACTTGGCCAGCCCCAGCATTTT. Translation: CASSIYGLGQPQHF.